Each of the 17 T cell receptor beta chains below was sequenced from the same sample in a study of tumor and adjacent non-tumor tissue in lung cancer. TCRbeta libraries were built with three rounds of nested PCR, modified from ARM-PCR. TCRdb reprocessed the multiplex PCR reads via MiXCR and lists one record per CDR3 protein. The table has about 120,000 distinct CDR3 sequences, over 70% seen once. The template was RNA from unsorted bulk tissue. The specimen was lung tumor tissue. These receptors all come from a man aged 65 to 79 with non-small cell lung cancer.

With respect to this clonotype: The CDR3 carries no conserved terminal phenylalanine or tryptophan, so it likely arises from a read error. The genes are TRBV6-1 and TRBJ1-2; 9 positions agree with TRBD1. CDR1 MNHNS and CDR2 SASEGT come from the germline V gene. This CDR3 has 14 residues. The CDR3, as DNA: TGTGTCAGCAGCTTTGGACAGGGGAACTATGGCTACACCTCC. Protein product: CVSSFGQGNYGYTS.

Here the CDR3 DNA reads TGTGCCAGCTCACTGGCATCAACGGCCAACTACGAGCAGTACTTC. Its translation is CASSLASTANYEQYF. This chain uses TRBV18 with TRBJ2-7, with unresolved D. Trimming removed 4 bases from V and 3 bases from J, with 16 bases in between. This CDR3 contains 15 residues. The V gene's germline CDR1 is KGHSH and CDR2 LQKENI. The entire variable domain, with the rest obtained from reference TRBV18 and TRBJ2-7, is as follows: NAGVMQNPRHLVRRRGQEARLRCSPMKGHSHVYWYRQLPEEGLKFMVYLQKENIIDESGMPKERFSAEFPKEGPSILRIQQVVRGDSAAYFCASSLASTANYEQYFGPGTRLTVT.

A note on this clonotype: Here the CDR3 omits its conserved ending phenylalanine or tryptophan, so a read error is the likely source. The chain joins TRBV29-1 to TRBJ1-5; D unclear. The J call is uncertain, as TRBJ2-3 better fits the DNA end. The V gene's germline CDR1 is SQVTM and CDR2 ANQGSEA. This CDR3 spans 13 amino acids. The CDR3 coding sequence is TGCAGCGTTGCATCAGGCACTAATCAGCCCCAGTATTTA. This gives the protein CSVASGTNQPQYL.

A note on this clonotype: Its ends do not fully match the called genes, so a read error is possible. The chain recombines TRBV28 with TRBJ2-1; TRBD2 matches at 9 bases. The CDR3 is 15 amino acids. From germline, CDR1 is MDHEN and CDR2 SYDVKM. For the CDR3, the DNA is TGTGCCATCAGTTTGCGGGAGGGCCGGGGGAATGGGCAGTTCTTC. It translates to CAISLREGRGNGQFF.

Concerning this clonotype itself: This may be a read error: a much more frequent sequence differs by one nucleotide. The chain links TRBV20-1 to TRBJ2-1, with 8 positions matching TRBD2. The CDR3 is 16 residues long. Germline CDR1 and CDR2: DFQATT and SNEGSKA (reference sequence). The CDR3 nucleotides read TGCAGTACTAGAGTCCCCTTCGGGAGGGCCGGCAATGAGCAGTTCTTC. Protein sequence: CSTRVPFGRAGNEQFF.

With respect to this clonotype: One end of the junction fails to match germline, which may point to a read error. The chain recombines TRBV6-1 with TRBJ2-7; a weak D match, TRBD2 (5 bases). The CDR3 is made up of 14 amino acids. From germline, CDR1 is MNHNS and CDR2 SASEGT. In DNA, the CDR3 is TGTACCAGCAGTGTCGGGGTTCAGTCCTACGAGCAGTACTTC. It specifies CTSSVGVQSYEQYF.

As for this clonotype: An end of the junction differs from the germline gene, which may be a read error. This sequence joins TRBV12-3 or TRBV12-4 and TRBJ1-4, with D possibly being TRBD1 (5 bases). This CDR3 region has 15 residues. For the CDR3, the DNA is TGTGACAGCACTCCTCAGCAGGGCCTTAATGAAAAACTGTTTTTT. Its protein product is CDSTPQQGLNEKLFF.

This clonotype was recorded only once. The chain links TRBV6-6 to TRBJ1-2, with a weak D call TRBD1 (5 bases). Per germline, CDR1 MNHNY and CDR2 SVGAGI (reference sequence). This CDR3 has 14 residues. V was pared by 6 bases and J by 4 bases, with 15 bases between. This chain's CDR3 is CASSWTWELYGYTF. CDR3 nucleotides: TGTGCCAGCAGCTGGACATGGGAGCTCTATGGCTACACCTTC.

The gene calls are TRBV11-2 and TRBJ2-2; possibly TRBD1 for D (6 bases). This CDR3 spans 14 amino acids. V was clipped by 5 bases and J by 8 bases, with 15 bases between them. The V gene's germline CDR1 is SGHAT and CDR2 FQNNGV. The CDR3 DNA reads TGTGCCAGCAGCATGGACAGTCTGTCAGGGGAGCTGTTTTTT. Amino acid sequence: CASSMDSLSGELFF.

Comments on this clonotype: One end of the junction does not line up with germline, which may come from a read error. The chain combines TRBV29-1 with TRBJ2-2, with 11 bases fitting TRBD1. The CDR3 totals 14 residues. The germline CDR1 and CDR2 sequences are SQVTM and ANQGSEA. The chain's CDR3 is CSIGQGANTGELFF. The CDR3 nucleotides read TGCAGCATTGGACAGGGGGCAAACACTGGGGAGCTGTTTTTT.

J is TRBJ1-6 and V is TRBV18; TRBD1 agrees at 9 bases. The germline V gene encodes CDR1 KGHSH and CDR2 LQKENI. This CDR3 has 13 amino acids. With V trimmed by 6 bases and J by 9 bases, 3 bases remained unmatched. CDR3 sequence: CASSRTGASPLHF. CDR3 sequence (DNA): TGTGCCAGCTCGCGGACAGGGGCTTCACCCCTCCACTTT. Complete variable domain (other parts from reference TRBV18 and TRBJ1-6): NAGVMQNPRHLVRRRGQEARLRCSPMKGHSHVYWYRQLPEEGLKFMVYLQKENIIDESGMPKERFSAEFPKEGPSILRIQQVVRGDSAAYFCASSRTGASPLHFGNGTRLTVT.

Note on this clonotype: The conserved phenylalanine or tryptophan normally closing the CDR3 is absent here, so this likely arose from a read error. J is TRBJ2-1 and V is TRBV11-1, with 7 bases lining up with TRBD1. Trimming took 9 bases from V and 8 from J; bases not matched to a gene: 19. The CDR3 covers 16 residues. Looked up from germline, CDR1 is SGHAT and CDR2 is FQDESV (reference sequence). DNA of the CDR3: TGTGCCAGTAGCCCCCGGCCGGTACAGGGGCCACATGAGCAGTTCCTC. Translated, it gives CASSPRPVQGPHEQFL.

This chain uses TRBV29-1 with TRBJ2-5; D unclear. The CDR3 length is 14 residues. Per germline, CDR1 SQVTM and CDR2 ANQGSEA. V was trimmed by 5 bases and J by 5 bases, leaving 18 bases between them. CDR3 bases: TGCAGCGTTTCTGGAGTGCGATTATTGGAGACCCAGTACTTC. This sequence encodes CSVSGVRLLETQYF.

This clonotype has at least ten counts. The gene calls are TRBV28 and TRBJ1-2; weak D call: TRBD1 (5 bases). V was cut by 8 bases and J by 4 bases, with 17 bases left in between. This CDR3 contains 14 residues. CDR1 and CDR2 from the germline V gene are MDHEN and SYDVKM. The CDR3 sequence is CASWPPGAPYGYTF. CDR3 DNA: TGTGCCAGCTGGCCCCCCGGGGCACCCTATGGCTACACCTTC.

The chain employs TRBV6-5 and TRBJ2-2, with TRBD2 identical over 8 bases. CDR1 and CDR2 (germline): MNHEY, SVGAGI. V gave up 2 bases and J gave up 9 bases; unmatched junction bases: 20. This CDR3 comprises 19 residues. This chain's CDR3 is CASSYGERTGGPSGRELFF. The DNA of the CDR3 is TGTGCCAGCAGTTACGGGGAGCGAACGGGAGGGCCCTCGGGCAGGGAGCTGTTTTTT.

Comments on this clonotype: The junction and the germline gene differ at one end; a read error may be behind it. The rearrangement links TRBV11-2 to TRBJ2-7; D gene unclear. CDR1 is SGHAT, CDR2 FQNNGV, per germline. The CDR3 totals 13 residues. The CDR3 reads CASSHWTDREQYF. Here the CDR3 DNA reads TGTGCCAGCAGCCACTGGACCGATCGCGAGCAATACTTC.

As to this clonotype: Mismatch with germline at one junction end may stem from a read error. The V gene is TRBV6-6, the J gene TRBJ2-1; D ambiguous. The CDR3 sequence is 11 residues long. CDR1 and CDR2 from the germline V gene are MNHNY and SVGAGI (reference sequence). The CDR3 is CACSLLNEQFF. In DNA, the CDR3 is TGTGCCTGCAGTCTACTCAATGAGCAGTTCTTC.